This TCR beta chain was recovered during a study of shared clonotypes between healthy human individuals. Findings of the study overall: Relative to memory subsets, naive subsets generally showed larger estimated richness.

On this clone itself: Its antigen is unidentified.

The study separated CD4+ cells into CD45RA+ naive and CD45RA-negative memory subsets. Genomic DNA of every subset was divided equally among multiple immunoSEQ plates. The table came from immunoSEQ multiplex PCR; TCRdb's copy has only in-frame clones and leaves some out. This sample has millions of clones; over 85% occur once, and the top ten carry roughly 0.13%. The sample was naive CD4+ T cells sorted from blood. Indicated subset: CD45RA+ positively selected. The clonotype comes from a man between 18 and 35 years old in good health.

The CDR3 is CASSPLGGYGYTF. CDR3 DNA sequence: TGTGCCAGCAGCCCCCTGGGGGGCTATGGCTACACCTTC. The rearrangement joins TRBV6-6 to TRBJ1-2; D is possibly TRBD1 (5 bases). The CDR3 extends over 13 amino acids. Germline lookup yields CDR1 MNHNY and CDR2 SVGAGI (reference sequence). V lost 6 bases, J lost 4 bases, and 12 bases lay in between.